These 30 T cell receptor beta chains came from one sample sequenced in a study of T cell repertoires in cytomegalovirus infection. Their target antigens are unknown. TCRdb independently ran MiXCR on the reads; one entry per CDR3 protein. This table has some 110,000 distinct CDR3 sequences, roughly a tenth appearing once. Source material: PBMCs, sequenced either directly or after in vitro stimulation (not recorded which). The receptors originated from a human donor in good health (CMV status not recorded). Some clones in this sample may be carry-over from other donors' samples.

The chain carries TRBV29-1 and TRBJ2-3; no clear D gene. The ends were cut back, 3 bases at V and 6 bases at J, with 7 bases in the middle. CDR1 is SQVTM, CDR2 ANQGSEA, per germline. CDR3 length: 11 amino acids. The CDR3 reads CSVDKSDTQYF. The CDR3 coding sequence is TGCAGCGTTGACAAGTCGGATACGCAGTATTTT.

The table lists this clonotype with many counts. V usage is TRBV14 and J usage is TRBJ1-2; weak D call: TRBD1 (6 bases). The CDR3 sequence is 17 residues long. The germline V and J ends were trimmed by 1 base and 3 bases, with 18 bases remaining between them. Per germline, CDR1 SGHDN and CDR2 FVKESK. CDR3 region: CASSQGGGAAKYYGYTF. CDR3 DNA sequence: TGTGCCAGCAGCCAAGGTGGGGGCGCGGCAAAATACTATGGCTACACCTTC.

This clonotype was seen a handful of times. This chain connects TRBV4-1 to TRBJ1-2; D possibly corresponds to TRBD1 (5 bases). The V gene lost 4 bases and the J gene lost 6 bases, with 24 bases spanning the gap. The germline gives CDR1 MGHRA, CDR2 YSYEKL. This CDR3 contains 17 residues. CDR3 protein: CASSPGLRGRGQNGYTF. For the CDR3, the DNA is TGCGCCAGCAGCCCGGGACTTAGAGGGAGAGGACAAAATGGCTACACCTTC.

V usage is TRBV20-1 and J usage is TRBJ2-3; perhaps TRBD2 as D (5 bases). Trimming stripped 5 bases from V and 1 base from J, with 10 bases between. The germline V gene encodes CDR1 DFQATT and CDR2 SNEGSKA (reference sequence). The CDR3 extends over 13 amino acids. CDR3 residues: CSALLGRTDTQYF. The CDR3 DNA follows: TGCAGTGCTCTACTAGGGCGCACAGATACGCAGTATTTT.

Remarks on this clonotype: One junction end does not reproduce the germline sequence, and a read error may be involved. The genes are TRBV7-6 and TRBJ2-3, with D tentatively TRBD1 or TRBD2 (5 bases each). Per germline, CDR1 SGHVS and CDR2 FNYEAQ. CDR3 length: 15 residues. The chain's CDR3 is CASSPGTRATDTQYF. Here the CDR3 DNA reads TGTGCTAGCAGCCCCGGGACGCGGGCCACAGATACGCAGTATTTT.

In its sample, this clonotype was seen many times. The rearrangement uses TRBV7-2 and TRBJ2-3; 8 bases align to TRBD1. In germline, CDR1 is SGHTA, CDR2 FQGNSA. This CDR3 has 14 residues. J lost 2 bases, V lost 5 bases, and 3 bases had no gene match. CDR3 nucleotides: TGTGCCAGCAGCGGGGACAGGACCACAGATACGCAGTATTTT. This translates into CASSGDRTTDTQYF.

This clonotype was counted at least ten times. The CDR3, as DNA: TGTGCCAGCAGCTTAGAGGGACAGGGCACAGATACGCAGTATTTT. It yields the protein CASSLEGQGTDTQYF. The rearrangement uses TRBV7-9 and TRBJ2-3, with 8 bases that match TRBD1. V shed 1 base and J 1 base; nucleotides not matched to a gene: 1. CDR1 SEHNR and CDR2 FQNEAQ come from the germline V gene (reference sequence). This CDR3 is 15 amino acids long.

The chain combines TRBV5-6 with TRBJ2-5; 8 positions match TRBD1. Germline loops: CDR1 SGHDT, CDR2 YYEEEE. The CDR3 covers 15 residues. With 0 bases clipped from V and 5 bases from J, the junction kept 6 bases outside the gene matches. The CDR3 DNA reads TGTGCCAGCAGCTTGGTTGGACAGGGTTCGGAGACCCAGTACTTC. Translating it yields CASSLVGQGSETQYF.

This chain joins TRBV18 and TRBJ2-1; TRBD2 is a possible D gene (6 bases). V was cut by 4 bases and J by 7 bases, with 11 bases left in between. Looked up from germline, CDR1 is KGHSH and CDR2 is LQKENI. This CDR3 is built from 13 residues. The CDR3: CASSRELANEQFF. CDR3 in DNA: TGTGCCAGCTCACGAGAACTAGCTAATGAGCAGTTCTTC.

This clonotype appeared a few times. This rearrangement joins TRBV28 to TRBJ2-7; D is uncertain. The CDR3 spans 13 residues. CDR1 is MDHEN, CDR2 SYDVKM, per germline. V was shortened by 6 bases and J by 2 bases, with 11 bases between the two germline ends. The DNA for the CDR3 is TGTGCCAGCAGCCCAGGAAGGACCTACGAGCAGTACGTC. Protein sequence: CASSPGRTYEQYV.

This clonotype was counted ten times or more. This rearrangement joins TRBV12-3 or TRBV12-4 to TRBJ2-7; D gene uncertain. Trimming pared 6 bases from V and 3 bases from J, leaving 12 bases between. CDR3 length: 13 residues. The CDR3 is CASSYGPLYEQYF. CDR3 coding DNA: TGTGCCAGCAGCTACGGCCCCCTCTACGAGCAGTACTTC.

This clonotype was seen repeatedly, ten times or more. The rearrangement uses TRBV11-2 and TRBJ2-7; possibly TRBD1 or TRBD2 for D (5 bases each). CDR3 length equals 15 residues. Trimming stripped 5 bases from V and 3 bases from J, with 17 bases between. The germline gives CDR1 SGHAT, CDR2 FQNNGV. CDR3 bases: TGTGCCAGCAGCCCCAGGCAGGGAGACCTCTACGAGCAGTACGTC. Its protein is CASSPRQGDLYEQYV.

V is TRBV12-3 or TRBV12-4 and J is TRBJ2-1; 11 bases align to TRBD2. The CDR3 consists of 15 residues. V lost 3 bases to trimming and J lost 3 bases; unmatched junction nucleotides: 1. CDR3 nucleotide sequence: TGTGCCAGCAGTTTTGGGACTAGCGGCTACAATGAGCAGTTCTTC. Protein: CASSFGTSGYNEQFF.

This clonotype has ten or more counts. The junction departs from the called germline gene at one end, perhaps through a read error. V usage is TRBV7-9 and J usage is TRBJ1-1, with D unresolved. The CDR3 totals 11 residues. Germline assignment: CDR1 SEHNR and CDR2 FQNEAQ (reference sequence). This chain's CDR3 is CASSNGPPPVF. The CDR3 nucleotides read TGTGCCAGCAGTAATGGGCCCCCCCCAGTATTC.

This clonotype was observed at least ten times. V and J are TRBV19 and TRBJ2-2, with 10 nucleotides matching TRBD1. The V gene end was trimmed by 3 bases and the J gene end by 5 bases; junction bases not matched to a gene: 3. This CDR3 region has 15 residues. Germline V gene data show CDR1 as LNHDA and CDR2 as SQIVND (reference sequence). The CDR3 sequence is CASSIGDRGTGELFF. Here the CDR3 DNA reads TGTGCCAGTAGTATTGGGGACAGGGGAACCGGGGAGCTGTTTTTT. Looking up the rest from reference TRBV19 and TRBJ2-2 gives the full variable domain: DGGITQSPKYLFRKEGQNVTLSCEQNLNHDAMYWYRQDPGQGLRLIYYSQIVNDFQKGDIAEGYSVSREKKESFPLTVTSAQKNPTAFYLCASSIGDRGTGELFFGEGSRLTVL.

This clonotype showed up many times. This rearrangement joins TRBV7-2 to TRBJ2-3; 9 bases align to TRBD2. There are 17 residues in the CDR3. The germline V gene encodes CDR1 SGHTA and CDR2 FQGNSA. J lost 0 bases, V lost 5 bases, and 9 bases had no gene match. The CDR3 is CASSKLLAGSSTDTQYF. The CDR3 coding sequence is TGTGCCAGCAGCAAACTCCTAGCGGGGTCGAGCACAGATACGCAGTATTTT.

This clonotype was detected a few times. This sequence joins TRBV6-1 and TRBJ2-4, with 11 positions matching TRBD1. CDR1 and CDR2 from the germline V gene are MNHNS and SASEGT. The V segment lost 5 bases and the J segment 7 bases; nucleotides outside the gene matches: 4. This CDR3 has 14 amino acids. The CDR3 coding sequence is TGTGCCAGCAGTCCCGGACAGGGGGCGAACATTCAGTACTTC. Its translation is CASSPGQGANIQYF.

J is TRBJ1-4 and V is TRBV27, with TRBD1 matching 8 bases. Germline CDR1 MNHEY, CDR2 SMNVEV (reference sequence). Trimming removed 5 bases from V and 3 bases from J; junction bases left unmatched: 8. This CDR3 spans 16 amino acids. The chain's CDR3 is CASSLTGEEANEKLFF. For the CDR3, the DNA is TGTGCCAGCAGTCTGACAGGGGAGGAAGCTAATGAAAAACTGTTTTTT.

Comment on this clonotype: It may be a read error: a sequence one base away is much more abundant. The chain joins TRBV11-2 to TRBJ1-5, with D maybe TRBD1 (5 bases). This CDR3 is 15 amino acids long. Looked up from germline, CDR1 is SGHAT and CDR2 is FQNNGV. The CDR3 sequence is CASSRDPGGNQPQDF. CDR3 DNA: TGTGCCAGCAGTCGGGACCCGGGCGGCAATCAGCCCCAGGATTTT.

The sample holds many counts of this clonotype. The V and J genes are TRBV12-3 or TRBV12-4 and TRBJ1-5; D remains unclear. The CDR3 contains 13 residues. V was trimmed by 6 bases and J by 5 bases, leaving 11 bases between them. DNA for the CDR3: TGTGCCAGCAGGACGGGCGGGCATCAGCCCCAGCATTTT. It codes for CASRTGGHQPQHF.

This clonotype has at least ten counts. The chain joins TRBV29-1 to TRBJ1-1, with a possible D match to TRBD1 (6 bases). Germline values: CDR1 SQVTM, CDR2 ANQGSEA. Deletions cut 3 bases from V and 3 bases from J, with 11 bases between. The CDR3 loop spans 13 amino acids. The CDR3 DNA follows: TGCAGCGTTGAGGGGGGGCGGGACACTGAAGCTTTCTTT. Translation gives CSVEGGRDTEAFF.

The chain carries TRBV15 and TRBJ2-1, with D maybe TRBD2 (6 bases). V was cut by 0 bases and J by 6 bases, with 15 bases left in between. The CDR3 totals 16 residues. From germline, CDR1 is LNHNV and CDR2 YYDKDF (reference sequence). CDR3 residues: CATSRDGGTGRNEQFF. The CDR3 nucleotides read TGTGCCACCAGCAGAGATGGGGGGACGGGCCGCAATGAGCAGTTCTTC.

V is TRBV20-1 and J is TRBJ2-1; D may be TRBD1 (6 bases). Germline assignment: CDR1 DFQATT and CDR2 SNEGSKA (reference sequence). The CDR3 is 16 amino acids. With 6 bases removed from V and 8 bases from J, the gap between germline ends came to 26 bases. The CDR3 loop reads CSAPSSRGNPKDEQFF. Here the CDR3 DNA reads TGCAGTGCCCCGTCCTCCAGGGGAAACCCGAAGGATGAGCAGTTCTTC.

This clonotype showed up just a few times. This chain connects TRBV12-3 or TRBV12-4 to TRBJ2-1; 8 nucleotides match TRBD2. V lost 6 bases, J lost 0 bases, and 1 base stayed unmatched. The length of the CDR3 is 14 residues. CDR3 loop: CASRGTSSYNEQFF. The CDR3 DNA is TGTGCCAGCAGAGGGACTAGCTCCTACAATGAGCAGTTCTTC.

This clonotype came up many times. The CDR3 nucleotides read TGTGCCAGCAGCCCAGACAACAAACCCACAGATACGCAGTATTTT. This encodes CASSPDNKPTDTQYF. V and J are TRBV7-2 and TRBJ2-3; D is undetermined. The germline gives CDR1 SGHTA, CDR2 FQGNSA. Trimming shortened V by 5 bases and J by 2 bases, and 14 bases separated the two germline ends. The CDR3 contains 15 residues.

This clonotype was found many times. CDR3 nucleotide sequence: TGTGCCAGCAGCTTATGGGGGCCGGATAATTCACCCCTCCACTTT. Its protein is CASSLWGPDNSPLHF. The rearrangement joins TRBV7-9 to TRBJ1-6, with D perhaps TRBD1 (6 bases). The CDR3 loop spans 15 amino acids. CDR1 is SEHNR, CDR2 FQNEAQ, per germline (reference sequence). Trimming cost V 2 bases and J 5 bases, with 10 bases left between them.

This clonotype occurred many times. The chain employs TRBV11-2 and TRBJ2-2; possible D gene TRBD1, 6 bases. CDR1 SGHAT and CDR2 FQNNGV come from the germline V gene. The CDR3 has 14 residues. The germline V and J ends were trimmed by 5 bases and 4 bases, with 11 bases remaining between them. CDR3 residues: CASSPYRVTGELFF. CDR3 in DNA: TGTGCCAGCAGCCCGTACAGGGTCACCGGGGAGCTGTTTTTT.

This chain uses TRBV29-1 with TRBJ2-1; D gene unclear. V shed 4 bases and J shed 7 bases, with 8 bases lying between them. The CDR3 is 11 residues long. Per germline, CDR1 SQVTM and CDR2 ANQGSEA. CDR3 protein: CSVAELNEQFF. Written as DNA, the CDR3 is TGCAGCGTTGCTGAGCTGAATGAGCAGTTCTTC.

The rearrangement joins TRBV14 to TRBJ1-1; possible D gene TRBD1, 6 bases. CDR1 and CDR2 from the germline V gene are SGHDN and FVKESK. The CDR3 is 12 residues long. V shed 5 bases and J shed 10 bases, with 14 bases lying between them. DNA for the CDR3: TGTGCCAGCAGCACCAGGGGTGGAGGAGCTTTCTTT. Protein sequence: CASSTRGGGAFF.

At least ten counts were recorded for this clonotype. The V call is TRBV2, the J call TRBJ2-7, with D unclear. This CDR3 region has 15 residues. Germline CDR1 is SNHLY and CDR2 is FYNNEI. V shed 6 bases and J shed 9 bases, with 24 bases lying between them. The DNA of the CDR3 is TGTGCCAGCAGGGCCTTTATGACTGATCTAACCCCGCAGTACTTC. It translates to CASRAFMTDLTPQYF.